These 3 T cell receptor beta chains share one sample of origin, sequenced in a study of shared clonotypes between healthy human individuals. The assay was immunoSEQ multiplex PCR, and TCRdb's table has in-frame clones only and misses some. The repertoire holds about 2.3 million clones, with approximately 93% as singletons. The specimen was naive CD4+ T cells from PBMCs. The subset denotes: CD45RA+ positively selected. All receptors come from a man between 18 and 35 years old in good health. Some clones in this sample may be carry-over from other donors' samples.

This sequence joins TRBV30 and TRBJ2-7; possible D gene TRBD1, 5 bases. CDR1 is GTSNPN and CDR2 is SVGIG in the germline V gene (reference sequence). Trimming removed 1 base at V and 7 bases at J, with 11 bases between. CDR3 length equals 12 residues. CDR3 sequence reads: CAWSGQGEEQYF. The CDR3, as DNA: TGTGCCTGGAGTGGTCAGGGTGAAGAGCAGTACTTC.

This sequence joins TRBV28 and TRBJ1-2, with 7 nucleotides matching TRBD1. J gave up 4 bases and V 5 bases, and 10 bases lay outside the gene matches. CDR3 length: 15 residues. Germline V gives CDR1 MDHEN, CDR2 SYDVKM. DNA for the CDR3: TGTGCCAGCAGTGGCACTTACAGGGGCCTCTATGGCTACACCTTC. This gives the protein CASSGTYRGLYGYTF.

This clone was counted once. The chain employs TRBV6-1 and TRBJ2-5; 8 nucleotides align to TRBD2. Trimming took 2 bases from V and 5 from J; bases not matched to a gene: 10. The V gene's germline CDR1 is MNHNS and CDR2 SASEGT. The CDR3 contains 16 residues. This chain's CDR3 is CASSEIIGRARETQYF. CDR3 sequence (DNA): TGTGCCAGCAGTGAAATTATCGGGAGGGCCAGGGAGACCCAGTACTTC.